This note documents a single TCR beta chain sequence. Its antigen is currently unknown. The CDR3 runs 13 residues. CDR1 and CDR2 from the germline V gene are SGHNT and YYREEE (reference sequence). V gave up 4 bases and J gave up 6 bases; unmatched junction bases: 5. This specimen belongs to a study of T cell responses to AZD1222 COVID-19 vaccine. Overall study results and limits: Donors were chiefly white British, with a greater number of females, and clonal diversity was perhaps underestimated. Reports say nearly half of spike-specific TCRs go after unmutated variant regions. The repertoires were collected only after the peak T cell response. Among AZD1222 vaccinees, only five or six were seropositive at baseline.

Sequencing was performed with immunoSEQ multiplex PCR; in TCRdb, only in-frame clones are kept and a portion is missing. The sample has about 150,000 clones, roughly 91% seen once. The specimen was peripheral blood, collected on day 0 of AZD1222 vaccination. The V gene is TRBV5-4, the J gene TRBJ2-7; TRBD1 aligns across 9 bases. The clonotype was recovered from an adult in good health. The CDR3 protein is CASSPDRGGEQYF. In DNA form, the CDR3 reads TGTGCCAGCAGCCCGGACAGGGGCGGCGAGCAGTACTTC.